Following are 21 T cell receptor beta chains from one sample sequenced in a study of T cells in localized non-small cell lung cancer. Here immunoSEQ multiplex PCR was the method, and the copy in TCRdb shows in-frame clones only, minus some. The table has about 24,000 clones, around nine tenths seen once; the top ten hold more than 20%. This material consisted of peripheral blood, taken before any cancer treatment. The receptors originated from a man aged 40 to 75 with stage I squamous cell lung carcinoma.

The chain carries TRBV12-5 and TRBJ2-5; 12 positions match TRBD2. V shed 6 bases, J shed 1 base, and the junction held 6 bases outside the gene matches. The CDR3 is 16 residues long. Germline V lookup: CDR1 LGHNT, CDR2 FRNRAP. CDR3 coding DNA: TGTGCTAGTGGATCGACTAGCGGGGGACTCCAAGAGACCCAGTACTTC. Its translation: CASGSTSGGLQETQYF. Based on the CDR3 plus reference TRBV12-5 and TRBJ2-5, the full variable domain is DARVTQTPRHKVTEMGQEVTMRCQPILGHNTVFWYRQTMMQGLELLAYFRNRAPLDDSGMPKDRFSAEMPDATLATLKIQPSEPRDSAVYFCASGSTSGGLQETQYFGPGTRLLVL.

The CDR3 DNA reads as TGTGCCAGCAGCTTAGGGGACAGGGGGTACGATACGCAGTATTTT. Translation gives CASSLGDRGYDTQYF. The chain joins TRBV7-2 to TRBJ2-3; TRBD1 aligns across 11 bases. V was clipped by 1 base and J by 6 bases; unmatched bases: 3. This CDR3 comprises 15 residues. Germline assignment: CDR1 SGHTA and CDR2 FQGNSA.

V usage is TRBV27 and J usage is TRBJ1-2, with 12 bases that match TRBD1. CDR3 length: 16 amino acids. The germline CDR1 and CDR2 sequences are MNHEY and SMNVEV (reference sequence). With 5 bases clipped from V and 1 base from J, the junction kept 5 bases outside the gene matches. CDR3 region: CASSPGTGGDNYGYTF. The CDR3, as DNA: TGTGCCAGCAGTCCGGGGACAGGGGGCGATAACTATGGCTACACCTTC.

The rearrangement links TRBV18 to TRBJ1-2; unclear D gene. The germline V gene has CDR1 KGHSH and CDR2 LQKENI. With 3 bases removed from V and 6 bases from J, the gap between germline ends came to 11 bases. This CDR3 region has 13 residues. The CDR3 sequence: CASSPSAVDGYTF. The DNA of the CDR3 is TGTGCCAGCTCACCCTCCGCCGTCGATGGCTACACCTTC.

This clone is large. The chain carries TRBV28 and TRBJ1-1; D is perhaps TRBD1 (5 bases). The CDR3 consists of 15 residues. V dropped 2 bases and J dropped 4 bases, with 14 bases sitting between them. Germline CDR1 is MDHEN and CDR2 is SYDVKM. CDR3 in DNA: TGTGCCAGCAGTTTAGAACAGGCAGTAGGCACTGAAGCTTTCTTT. This gives the protein CASSLEQAVGTEAFF.

The chain recombines TRBV11-1 with TRBJ1-1, with D perhaps matching TRBD1 (5 bases). V was trimmed by 5 bases and J by 11 bases, leaving 24 bases between them. The CDR3 has 15 residues. Germline values: CDR1 SGHAT, CDR2 FQDESV (reference sequence). As DNA, the CDR3 is TGTGCCAGCAGCCCCGATCCCAAACCGGGGCTTGAGGCTTTCTTT. It specifies CASSPDPKPGLEAFF.

The chain combines TRBV5-1 with TRBJ1-3; tentative D call: TRBD1 (5 bases). The CDR3 covers 15 residues. V was pared by 3 bases and J by 5 bases, with 15 bases between. Germline CDR1 reads SGHRS; CDR2 reads YFSETQ. The CDR3 sequence: CASSWGETFRNTIYF. CDR3 DNA: TGCGCCAGCAGCTGGGGGGAGACTTTTAGAAACACCATATATTTT.

The V gene is TRBV7-2, the J gene TRBJ2-3; 7 bases map to TRBD2. The germline V gene has CDR1 SGHTA and CDR2 FQGNSA. Germline trimming cut 6 bases from V and 3 bases from J; bases unmatched to any gene: 12. The CDR3 contains 16 residues. The CDR3 bases are TGTGCCAGCAGACTCCTCTTGGGGGGGTTAACAGATACGCAGTATTTT. It translates to CASRLLLGGLTDTQYF. Based on the CDR3 plus reference TRBV7-2 and TRBJ2-3, the full variable domain is GAGVSQSPSNKVTEKGKDVELRCDPISGHTALYWYRQSLGQGLEFLIYFQGNSAPDKSGLPSDRFSAERTGGSVSTLTIQRTQQEDSAVYLCASRLLLGGLTDTQYFGPGTRLTVL.

The chain joins TRBV7-6 to TRBJ1-4, with D perhaps TRBD1 (5 bases). V dropped 1 base and J dropped 4 bases, with 7 bases sitting between them. The CDR3 has 14 amino acids. Germline V gene sequence: CDR1 SGHVS, CDR2 FNYEAQ. CDR3 in DNA: TGTGCCAGCAGCTTAGGGGGCAATAATGAAAAACTGTTTTTT. Its protein product is CASSLGGNNEKLFF.

The chain is built from TRBV18 and TRBJ2-7, with TRBD1 identical over 7 bases. CDR3 size: 12 residues. Germline trimming cut 4 bases from V and 5 bases from J; bases unmatched to any gene: 2. CDR1 and CDR2 from the germline V gene are KGHSH and LQKENI. The CDR3 region is CASSLTGDEQYF. The DNA for the CDR3 is TGTGCCAGCTCACTCACAGGGGACGAGCAGTACTTC.

This rearrangement joins TRBV19 to TRBJ2-1; D is unresolved. The germline CDR1 and CDR2 sequences are LNHDA and SQIVND (reference sequence). Between the trimmed V and J ends, which lost 10 bases and 0 bases, there was a span of 10 bases. This CDR3 is 13 amino acids long. CDR3 amino acids: CATGSSSYNEQFF. The CDR3 DNA sequence: TGTGCCACCGGATCGAGCTCCTACAATGAGCAGTTCTTC.

For the CDR3, the DNA is TGTGCCAGTAGTCGCAAAAACGAGAACTCTGGAAACACCATATATTTT. The encoded protein is CASSRKNENSGNTIYF. The chain employs TRBV19 and TRBJ1-3; no definite D call. Looked up from germline, CDR1 is LNHDA and CDR2 is SQIVND (reference sequence). The CDR3 is 16 amino acids. Trimming took off 5 bases at V and 0 bases at J, with 14 bases between the two ends.

The chain couples TRBV11-2 to TRBJ2-1; 9 nucleotides align to TRBD2. Germline V CDR1 and CDR2: SGHAT, FQNNGV. With 4 bases clipped from V and 7 bases from J, the junction kept 5 bases outside the gene matches. The CDR3 is made up of 14 amino acids. CDR3 in amino acids: CASSSPLAGNEQFF. CDR3 in DNA: TGTGCCAGCAGCTCCCCTCTAGCGGGGAATGAGCAGTTCTTC.

The gene calls are TRBV7-9 and TRBJ2-1; 9 nucleotides align to TRBD2. The CDR3 consists of 15 residues. Trimming cost V 0 bases and J 5 bases; bases outside gene matches: 2. CDR1 is SEHNR and CDR2 is FQNEAQ in the germline V gene (reference sequence). CDR3 in amino acids: CASSLALAGNNEQFF. The DNA of the CDR3 is TGTGCCAGCAGCTTAGCCCTAGCGGGGAACAATGAGCAGTTCTTC.

The rearrangement uses TRBV5-1 and TRBJ2-3; possibly TRBD1 for D (5 bases). The CDR3 runs to 15 residues. V lost 0 bases, J lost 5 bases, and 13 bases lay in between. Germline values: CDR1 SGHRS, CDR2 YFSETQ. For the CDR3, the DNA is TGCGCCAGCAGCTTGGTTGGGCAGGGTGGAGATACGCAGTATTTT. Translation gives CASSLVGQGGDTQYF.

CDR3 region: CASSQDPGASNQPQHF. The CDR3 DNA reads as TGCGCCAGCAGCCAAGATCCCGGGGCTAGCAATCAGCCCCAGCATTTT. V is TRBV4-1 and J is TRBJ1-5; tentative D call: TRBD1 (5 bases). The CDR3 runs 16 residues. Germline CDR1 is MGHRA and CDR2 is YSYEKL. V lost 0 bases and J 0 bases, leaving 9 bases between the germline ends.

The V call is TRBV11-2, the J call TRBJ2-7; 8 bases agree with TRBD1. The CDR3 runs to 17 residues. The V gene end was trimmed by 3 bases and the J gene end by 2 bases; junction bases not matched to a gene: 12. Germline lookup yields CDR1 SGHAT and CDR2 FQNNGV. In DNA form, the CDR3 reads TGTGCCAGCAGCTTCAGGGTACCGTGGGACAGGACCTACGAGCAGTACTTC. Translating gives CASSFRVPWDRTYEQYF.

V usage is TRBV7-2 and J usage is TRBJ2-3; perhaps TRBD2 as D (6 bases). Per germline, CDR1 SGHTA and CDR2 FQGNSA. The CDR3 covers 16 residues. V lost 2 bases, J lost 0 bases, and 12 bases lay in between. The CDR3 region has the DNA TGTGCCAGCAGCTTAAGTGCGGGGCTTAGCACAGATACGCAGTATTTT. Encoded protein: CASSLSAGLSTDTQYF.

The J gene is TRBJ2-7, the V gene TRBV6-5, with D uncertain. Germline V gene lookup returns CDR1 MNHEY and CDR2 SVGAGI. With 4 bases removed from V and 2 bases from J, the gap between germline ends came to 6 bases. The CDR3 consists of 12 residues. The CDR3 sequence: CASSSDTYEQYF. The DNA for the CDR3 is TGTGCCAGCAGTTCCGACACCTACGAGCAGTACTTC.

This chain uses TRBV20-1 with TRBJ1-1; D is unclear. CDR1 is DFQATT and CDR2 is SNEGSKA in the germline V gene (reference sequence). V lost 1 base and J 7 bases, leaving 7 bases between the germline ends. The CDR3 contains 11 residues. As DNA, the CDR3 is TGCAGTGCTAGAGCCACCAGTGAAGCTTTCTTT. This translates into CSARATSEAFF.

The chain joins TRBV30 to TRBJ1-1; D remains ambiguous. CDR1 is GTSNPN and CDR2 is SVGIG in the germline V gene (reference sequence). V was cut by 0 bases and J by 0 bases, with 5 bases left in between. This CDR3 spans 13 amino acids. The CDR3 is CAWSVGVNTEAFF. For the CDR3, the DNA is TGTGCCTGGAGTGTGGGAGTGAACACTGAAGCTTTCTTT.